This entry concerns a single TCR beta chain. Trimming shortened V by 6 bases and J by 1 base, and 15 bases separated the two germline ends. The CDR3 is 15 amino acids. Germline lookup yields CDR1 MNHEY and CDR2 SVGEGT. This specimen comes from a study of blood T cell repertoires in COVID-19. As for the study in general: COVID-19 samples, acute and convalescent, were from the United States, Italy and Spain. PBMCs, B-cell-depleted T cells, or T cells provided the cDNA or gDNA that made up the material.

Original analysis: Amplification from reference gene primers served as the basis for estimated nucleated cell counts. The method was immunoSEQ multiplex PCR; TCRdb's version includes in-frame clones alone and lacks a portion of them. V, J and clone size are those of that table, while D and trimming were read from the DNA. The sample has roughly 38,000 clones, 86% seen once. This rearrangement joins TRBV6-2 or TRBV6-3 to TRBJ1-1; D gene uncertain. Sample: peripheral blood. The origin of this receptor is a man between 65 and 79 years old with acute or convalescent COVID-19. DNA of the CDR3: TGTGCCAGCAGCCAAAGGACTTCTAGGAACACTGAAGCTTTCTTT. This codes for CASSQRTSRNTEAFF.